These 21 T cell receptor beta chains share one sample of origin, sequenced in a study of T-cell reconstitution after alpha-beta-depleted transplantation in children. Library preparation (for TCRbeta) was performed with unique molecular identifiers. TCRdb reanalysed the PCR reads using MiXCR and keeps one entry per CDR3 protein. The sample has 130,000 or so distinct CDR3 sequences, 8.5% to 10% seen once. The sample consisted of PBMCs, mostly from graft donor cells, taken 180 days after TCRalphabeta/CD19-depleted stem cell transplant. The receptors were sampled from a girl under three years old who had a stem cell transplant for combined immunodeficiency, so the T cells may come from the graft donor.

The chain combines TRBV18 with TRBJ2-1; 10 bases agree with TRBD2. The V gene end was trimmed by 4 bases and the J gene end by 2 bases; junction bases not matched to a gene: 5. The CDR3 contains 16 residues. Germline V lookup: CDR1 KGHSH, CDR2 LQKENI. The CDR3 loop is CASSRGLAAAYNEQFF. CDR3 DNA sequence: TGTGCCAGCTCACGAGGACTAGCGGCGGCCTACAATGAGCAGTTCTTC.

J is TRBJ2-3 and V is TRBV12-3 or TRBV12-4; TRBD2 might be the D (5 bases). V dropped 6 bases and J dropped 9 bases, with 13 bases sitting between them. The CDR3 length is 12 residues. The CDR3 sequence: CASSPDSQTQYF. CDR3 in DNA: TGTGCCAGCAGCCCGGACTCACAAACGCAGTATTTT.

This sequence joins TRBV20-1 and TRBJ2-7, with D perhaps matching TRBD2 (6 bases). Germline V lookup: CDR1 DFQATT, CDR2 SNEGSKA (reference sequence). The length of the CDR3 is 13 residues. Trimming removed 6 bases at V and 1 base at J, with 13 bases between. CDR3 coding DNA: TGCAGTGCCGAGCGGGTTAGATCCTACGAGCAGTACTTC. It encodes CSAERVRSYEQYF.

This clonotype has just a few counts. V usage is TRBV6-2 or TRBV6-3 and J usage is TRBJ2-7, with 14 nucleotides matching TRBD2. This CDR3 has 16 amino acids. CDR1 and CDR2 (germline): MNHEY, SVGEGT. V dropped 6 bases and J dropped 3; count of bases not matched to a gene: 7. CDR3 coding DNA: TGTGCCAGCAGGCAACCCGGGACTAGCGGGAGCTACGAGCAGTACTTC. It codes for CASRQPGTSGSYEQYF.

Only a few counts were recorded for this clonotype. The V and J genes are TRBV7-2 and TRBJ2-1, with 8 positions matching TRBD1. Trimming removed 6 bases from V and 1 base from J; junction bases left unmatched: 5. In germline, CDR1 is SGHTA, CDR2 FQGNSA. The CDR3 is 15 residues long. The CDR3 sequence is CASRTRQGSYNEQFF. The DNA of the CDR3 is TGTGCCAGCAGGACAAGACAGGGGTCCTACAATGAGCAGTTCTTC.

The chain employs TRBV19 and TRBJ2-7; D may be TRBD2 (6 bases). V shed 7 bases and J shed 5 bases, with 9 bases lying between them. The CDR3 is 11 amino acids. Germline lookup yields CDR1 LNHDA and CDR2 SQIVND (reference sequence). The CDR3, as DNA: TGTGCCAGTACGGGGGACCACGAGCAGTACTTC. It is translated as CASTGDHEQYF.

The V and J genes are TRBV18 and TRBJ1-6; the match to TRBD1 covers 9 bases. Germline assignment: CDR1 KGHSH and CDR2 LQKENI. This CDR3 has 14 residues. V dropped 5 bases and J dropped 7; count of bases not matched to a gene: 3. CDR3 DNA: TGTGCCAGCTCAGCGACAGGGGGGAATTCACCCCTCCACTTT. Its translation is CASSATGGNSPLHF.

Points on this clonotype: The junction shows a germline mismatch at one end, possibly a read error. V is TRBV6-1 and J is TRBJ2-7; D gene ambiguous. Germline CDR1 reads MNHNS; CDR2 reads SASEGT. The CDR3 sequence is 13 residues long. The CDR3 is CASSEASFYEHYF. CDR3 sequence (DNA): TGTGCCAGCAGTGAAGCATCGTTCTACGAGCACTACTTC.

The chain employs TRBV29-1 and TRBJ2-3; D might be TRBD1 (5 bases). Germline CDR1 and CDR2: SQVTM and ANQGSEA. This CDR3 contains 12 residues. V lost 0 bases to trimming and J lost 7 bases, with 8 bases between them. CDR3 sequence: CSVEEWGHTQYF. In nucleotides, the CDR3 is TGCAGCGTTGAAGAGTGGGGCCATACGCAGTATTTT.

This clonotype appeared many times. The rearrangement uses TRBV10-3 and TRBJ2-2; 7 positions agree with TRBD1. Per the germline V gene, CDR1 is ENHRY and CDR2 is SYGVKD. V shed 3 bases, J shed 0 bases, and the junction held 13 bases outside the gene matches. This CDR3 contains 19 residues. The chain's CDR3 is CAISDWGYWTGPNTGELFF. CDR3 sequence (DNA): TGTGCCATCAGTGATTGGGGATATTGGACAGGCCCGAACACCGGGGAGCTGTTTTTT.

This sequence joins TRBV2 and TRBJ2-1; the D is unclear. V was shortened by 3 bases and J by 0 bases, with 9 bases between the two germline ends. The CDR3 covers 15 residues. Germline values: CDR1 SNHLY, CDR2 FYNNEI. The CDR3 coding sequence is TGTGCCAGCAGTGACAGGATGAGCTCCTACAATGAGCAGTTCTTC. Translated: CASSDRMSSYNEQFF. Together with reference TRBV2 and TRBJ2-1, the CDR3 gives the full variable domain: EPEVTQTPSHQVTQMGQEVILRCVPISNHLYFYWYRQILGQKVEFLVSFYNNEISEKSEIFDDQFSVERPDGSNFTLKIRSTKLEDSAMYFCASSDRMSSYNEQFFGPGTRLTVL.

This clonotype turned up a few times. This chain uses TRBV3-1 with TRBJ2-1, with 10 bases fitting TRBD1. Germline CDR1 reads LGHDT; CDR2 reads YNNKEL (reference sequence). Trimming took 6 bases from V and 5 from J; bases not matched to a gene: 7. The CDR3 is 15 amino acids. The CDR3 DNA is TGTGCCAGCAGACGTCCGGGACAGGGGAACAATGAGCAGTTCTTC. Encoded protein: CASRRPGQGNNEQFF.

This clonotype was picked up a small number of times. The chain links TRBV5-1 to TRBJ1-4; no clear D. Trimming removed 0 bases from V and 5 bases from J, with 8 bases in between. Germline V gene lookup returns CDR1 SGHRS and CDR2 YFSETQ. The CDR3 runs to 14 residues. The CDR3 loop reads CASSLGAVNEKLFF. In DNA form, the CDR3 reads TGCGCCAGCAGCTTGGGGGCTGTGAATGAAAAACTGTTTTTT. The full variable domain, rest sourced from reference TRBV5-1 and TRBJ1-4, is KAGVTQTPRYLIKTRGQQVTLSCSPISGHRSVSWYQQTPGQGLQFLFEYFSETQRNKGNFPGRFSGRQFSNSRSEMNVSTLELGDSALYLCASSLGAVNEKLFFGSGTQLSVL.

This clonotype was observed a few times. DNA of the CDR3: TGTGCCAGCAGCGCCTTTGGACAGGGGCACACAGATACGCAGTATTTT. This translates into CASSAFGQGHTDTQYF. The gene calls are TRBV9 and TRBJ2-3, with 9 bases fitting TRBD1. Trimming cost V 3 bases and J 2 bases; bases outside gene matches: 7. The CDR3 sequence is 16 residues long. In germline, CDR1 is SGDLS, CDR2 YYNGEE. The whole variable domain, filled in from reference TRBV9 and TRBJ2-3, reads DSGVTQTPKHLITATGQRVTLRCSPRSGDLSVYWYQQSLDQGLQFLIQYYNGEERAKGNILERFSAQQFPDLHSELNLSSLELGDSALYFCASSAFGQGHTDTQYFGPGTRLTVL.

The rearrangement uses TRBV7-8 and TRBJ2-4; possibly TRBD1 or TRBD2 for D (5 bases each). Germline V gene lookup returns CDR1 SGHVS and CDR2 FQNEAQ. The V and J ends lost 0 bases and 0 bases respectively, with 18 bases between them. This CDR3 is 19 amino acids long. Here the CDR3 DNA reads TGTGCCAGCAGCTTAGCTGGGGGATTCCCTATATTAGCCAAAAACATTCAGTACTTC. Protein product: CASSLAGGFPILAKNIQYF.

This clonotype was observed a few times. The chain carries TRBV7-2 and TRBJ2-7; D possibly corresponds to TRBD1 (5 bases). V was clipped by 5 bases and J by 2 bases, with 10 bases between them. The germline V gene encodes CDR1 SGHTA and CDR2 FQGNSA. The CDR3 is 13 residues long. The CDR3 is CASSADRTYEQYF. CDR3 bases: TGTGCCAGCAGCGCTGACAGAACCTACGAGCAGTACTTC.

This sequence joins TRBV29-1 and TRBJ1-2; 10 nucleotides match TRBD1. The CDR3 contains 15 residues. Germline trimming cut 4 bases from V and 2 bases from J; bases unmatched to any gene: 7. Germline V gene sequence: CDR1 SQVTM, CDR2 ANQGSEA. Here the CDR3 DNA reads TGCAGCGTTGGGGGGACAGGGGTAGGCAACTATGGCTACACCTTC. This encodes CSVGGTGVGNYGYTF. Variable domain in full (rest from reference TRBV29-1 and TRBJ1-2): SAVISQKPSRDICQRGTSLTIQCQVDSQVTMMFWYRQQPGQSLTLIATANQGSEATYESGFVIDKFPISRPNLTFSTLTVSNMSPEDSSIYLCSVGGTGVGNYGYTFGSGTRLTVV.

This sequence joins TRBV20-1 and TRBJ2-5; D is undetermined. The CDR3 sequence is 12 residues long. From germline, CDR1 is DFQATT and CDR2 SNEGSKA (reference sequence). V lost 3 bases and J lost 3, with 8 bases in between. CDR3 region: CSASGSKETQYF. The CDR3 region has the DNA TGCAGTGCTAGTGGCAGCAAAGAGACCCAGTACTTC.

Only a few counts were recorded for this clonotype. The chain is built from TRBV29-1 and TRBJ1-1, with D hard to call. CDR3 size: 12 residues. CDR1 and CDR2 from the germline V gene are SQVTM and ANQGSEA. V lost 1 base and J 1 base, leaving 4 bases between the germline ends. CDR3 sequence reads: CSVEGGNTEAFF. The DNA of the CDR3 is TGCAGCGTTGAAGGGGGGAACACTGAAGCTTTCTTT.

This clonotype was found many times. CDR3 coding DNA: TGCAGTGCCGTGCATAACACCATATATTTT. Translated: CSAVHNTIYF. This chain connects TRBV20-1 to TRBJ1-3; the D is unclear. Between the trimmed V and J ends, which lost 6 bases and 7 bases, there was a span of 7 bases. From germline, CDR1 is DFQATT and CDR2 SNEGSKA (reference sequence). This CDR3 is 10 amino acids long.

The CDR3 DNA sequence: TGCAGCGTTGACGAGGGGGGCCACAATGAGCAGTTCTTC. Its translation is CSVDEGGHNEQFF. The rearrangement joins TRBV29-1 to TRBJ2-1, with D perhaps assigned TRBD1 or TRBD2 (6 bases each). V lost 3 bases and J 5 bases, leaving 11 bases between the germline ends. CDR1 SQVTM and CDR2 ANQGSEA come from the germline V gene. CDR3 length: 13 amino acids.